This T cell receptor beta chain stems from a study of glioma-infiltrating T cells after dendritic cell vaccination. Overall study: Dendritic cell vaccination trial patients had either newly diagnosed or recurrent glioblastoma.

Sequenced by immunoSEQ multiplex PCR; TCRdb stores in-frame clones only, minus some. The repertoire holds just over 95,000 clones, with about 80% as singletons. V was pared by 4 bases and J by 0 bases, with 16 bases between. The CDR3 runs 16 residues. Looked up from germline, CDR1 is SGHDT and CDR2 is YYEEEE. Blood PBMC samples: pre-vaccination, two weeks post third vaccination, and at tumor progression. With respect to this clone: Its target is not known.

Study-wide results and caveats: TCR clonality showed no direct relationship with survival.

This sample comprised blood, obtained before dendritic cell vaccination. The rearrangement joins TRBV5-6 to TRBJ1-1; a weak D match, TRBD1 (5 bases). This TCR was sampled from a human donor with glioblastoma. The CDR3 region has the DNA TGTGCCAGCAGCCAGACGCTCGGGGGTCTGAACACTGAAGCTTTCTTT. Its translation is CASSQTLGGLNTEAFF.